This T cell receptor (beta chain) was recorded in a study of blood T cells in healthy people across ages. Study results and limitations: Among long-lived donors, naive CD4+ cells were more numerous and diversity higher than in aged donors.

This CDR3 is 13 amino acids long. Germline loops: CDR1 MNHEY, CDR2 SVGEGT. V trimming: 7 bases; J trimming: 8 bases; junction bases outside the gene matches: 9. This clonotype was detected only once. As yet, its antigen is unknown. Next came a second PCR, run for about 6 to 11 cycles, which used a sample-barcoded 5' primer along with a J-beta primer mix. TCRdb re-analysed the 5' RACE reads in MiXCR, keeping a single row per CDR3 protein. The table lists about 770,000 distinct CDR3 sequences, more than 40% of them singletons. The sequence derives from a man aged 55 to 69 in good health. The sequenced sample was blood. This chain joins TRBV6-2 or TRBV6-3 and TRBJ1-2; 8 bases align to TRBD1. In DNA form, the CDR3 reads TGTGCCAGCAACCCCGGGACAGGTAGCGGCTACACCTTC. Translation gives CASNPGTGSGYTF.